These T cell receptor beta chains were read from a single sample in a study of cytomegalovirus exposure and HLA in healthy donors. Assay used: immunoSEQ multiplex PCR; TCRdb lists only in-frame clones, some missing. Altogether roughly 150,000 clones are present, about 81% being singletons, with the ten largest covering around 7%. The sequencing sample was made of PBMCs. The source is a man between 25 and 39 years old in good health and CMV-seronegative. Both conserved end residues are part of each CDR3. Size is omitted from some rows. Given values are once, few, many or a class for expanded clones.

v_gene,j_gene,abundance,CDR3aa
TRBV7-9,TRBJ1-1,.,CASSRDSLLLNTEAFF
TRBV6-6,TRBJ2-5,.,CASSYDRGTQYF
TRBV11-2,TRBJ2-1,.,CASSPSRSYNEQFF
TRBV7-8,TRBJ2-4,.,CASSLGANIQYF
TRBV5-1,TRBJ2-7,.,CASSFDTGTGNEQYF
TRBV4-1,TRBJ2-7,.,CASSQGGGGEQYF
TRBV5-1,TRBJ2-3,.,CASHPYHAASTDTQYF
TRBV7-9,TRBJ2-5,.,CASSWAVVGGETQYF
TRBV7-3,TRBJ2-1,.,CASSLTGGYNEQFF
TRBV5-6,TRBJ2-3,few,CASSWGLAGAGDTQYF
TRBV5-6,TRBJ2-7,.,CASRRTSGEQYF
TRBV27,TRBJ2-6,.,CASSSARDRHSGANGLTF
TRBV5-6,TRBJ1-6,.,CASSLAGRPLEALHF
TRBV10-3,TRBJ2-7,.,CAINPDSRSYEQYF
TRBV9,TRBJ2-7,once,CASSVEAGGVYEQYF
TRBV7-3,TRBJ2-3,once,CASSPQTSSDTQYF
TRBV5-1,TRBJ2-5,.,CASSVGQPSKETQYF
TRBV27,TRBJ1-5,.,CASSLSAVQPQHF
TRBV20-1,TRBJ2-1,.,CSASDNEQFF
TRBV5-1,TRBJ2-7,.,CASSLTGYWVDEQYF
TRBV4-1,TRBJ2-5,.,CASSQERSGGLKETQYF
TRBV28,TRBJ1-6,.,CASRGQGYNSPLHF
TRBV6-6,TRBJ2-7,once,CASSLEVSYEQYF
TRBV28,TRBJ1-2,.,CASSLQPPESSGGYTF
TRBV5-1,TRBJ1-4,.,CASSNTGEKLFF
TRBV30,TRBJ2-1,.,CAWSVRTLYNEQFF
TRBV4-2,TRBJ1-6,few,CASSQDVPVYNSPLHF
TRBV6-6,TRBJ1-4,.,CASSLGGEGKLFF
TRBV15,TRBJ2-1,.,CATSSGLAGGYNEQFF
TRBV5-6,TRBJ2-3,.,CASSLGLASSTDTQYF
TRBV2,TRBJ2-1,few,CASQGLAGGTEQFF
TRBV9,TRBJ2-1,.,CASSSIMRPGRDEQFF
TRBV20-1,TRBJ2-7,few,CSADRGNEQYF
TRBV29-1,TRBJ2-6,once,CSVYSGANGLTF
TRBV6-1,TRBJ1-5,.,CATYDRAGEPQHF
TRBV7-8,TRBJ2-1,.,CASSRQGAYNEQFF
TRBV6-5,TRBJ1-2,once,CASSYSRDSYYTF
TRBV19,TRBJ2-2,.,CASSPDRGRAGELFF
TRBV9,TRBJ2-3,.,CASSTIAGTGGTDTQYF
TRBV11-1,TRBJ1-1,few,CASSFPMNTEAFF
TRBV14,TRBJ2-1,.,CASSRGASAGTVHNEQFF
TRBV7-9,TRBJ2-3,.,CASNPLVNTDTQYF
TRBV5-1,TRBJ2-5,once,CASSTGTGAEETQYF
TRBV7-9,TRBJ1-5,.,CASSRGQGDQPQHF
TRBV5-4,TRBJ1-1,.,CASSSGLMNTEAFF
TRBV7-8,TRBJ2-3,.,CASSPLAGGTDTQYF
TRBV13,TRBJ2-7,few,CASSLVLQGISYEQYF
TRBV6-1,TRBJ1-4,.,CASSRLDRGEEKLFF
TRBV11-1,TRBJ2-1,.,CASSYLGTSGVRNEQFF
TRBV28,TRBJ2-7,.,CATTRDRGAGEQYF